This note documents a single TCR beta chain sequence. Its antigen is as yet unknown. These data come from a study of naive and memory T cell subsets. Study results and limitations: Expression changes during T cell differentiation may affect RNA-based TCR counts. The power law exponent of TCR abundance differed between naive and memory cells.

The V gene lost 4 bases and the J gene lost 5 bases, with 16 bases spanning the gap. Germline V gene lookup returns CDR1 LGHNA and CDR2 YSLEER. The CDR3 length is 15 residues. The beta constant-region primer was an equimolar mix of two oligonucleotides covering TRBC1 and TRBC2. The ligated cDNA underwent four PCR rounds using SP2 and nested alpha and beta constant-region primers. TCRdb re-derived calls from the UMI-ligation and nested PCR reads in MiXCR, one entry per CDR3 protein. The sample includes 95,000 to 150,000 distinct CDR3 sequences, around 35% seen only once; the top ten take approximately 0.9%.

The rearrangement joins TRBV4-3 to TRBJ2-3; tentatively, D is TRBD1 (7 bases). The sequenced sample was central memory CD4+ T cells from blood. The TCR comes from a human donor in good health. For the CDR3, the DNA is TGCGCCAGCAGCCGAGAAAACAGGGGAGGAGATACGCAGTATTTT. Protein product: CASSRENRGGDTQYF.